This T cell receptor beta chain was documented in a study of T cell responses to AZD1222 COVID-19 vaccine (dated by TCRdb to the early 2020s). In terms of the full investigation: Because spike-specific TCR depth and breadth did not differ between the two schedules, AZD1222 recipients who got a second dose at roughly 4 weeks were pooled with those who got a second dose at roughly 12 weeks. TCR sequencing was performed for about 240 trial participants, of whom some 200 were given two doses of AZD1222 and roughly 25 were given two doses of MenACWY control vaccine. Trial participants were enrolled by age into 18-55, 56-69 and 70-plus year subgroups, with approximately 150, 30 and 60 TCR-sequenced participants respectively. General conclusions and limits of the study: The 56-69-year group was small, and its depth increase did not reach significance, likely because of low power. Vaccine-associated CD4 TCRs spanned the whole spike protein, with dominant responses in regions 160-218 and 743-854. Nearly half of unique spike-specific TCRs reportedly recognized epitopes outside regions mutated in the B.1.351 and B.1.1.7 variants. Spike-specific TCR breadth and depth rose significantly after two AZD1222 doses compared with day 0 and with MenACWY recipients. Conclusions about previously exposed vaccinees are limited because only six or seven AZD1222 recipients were SARS-CoV-2 seropositive at baseline. Participants were mostly white British and included more females than males, and it was suggested by the authors that clonal diversity may have been underestimated. Because no samples from the day 14 peak response were available, repertoires could be characterized only after the peak T cell response.

In the case of this clone: Its target antigen remains unknown. Base qualities are not recorded, but no much larger clone differs from it by a single base.

The CDR3 spans 13 residues, from the cysteine through the phenylalanine. The retained sequence is limited to the CDR3, 39 bases, with the frame set at the first base. V was cut back by 4 bases and J by 3 bases, leaving a gap of 8 bases between them. In the germline V gene, CDR1 corresponds to KGHSH and CDR2 to LQKENI. The time point label, as the study defines it: baseline before first vaccination. The vaccinee samples were drawn from two UK trials, COV001 and COV002, one of which was a single-blind randomized controlled phase 2/3 trial testing AZD1222 (ChAdOx1 nCoV-19) in healthy adults. For TCRbeta chain sequencing, PBMC samples were collected from trial participants at day 0 and at day 28 after the second dose. The CDR3 regions of human TCRbeta chains were analyzed by immunosequencing. On the study's bioinformatics: Repertoire TCRs were matched against a reference library of SARS-CoV-2-specific TCRs generated with the MIRA antigen-specificity platform. Breadth meant the fraction of unique TCRs that were SARS-CoV-2-associated, whereas depth meant the fraction of total T cells that were SARS-CoV-2-associated. Each spike-specific TCR was assigned to its reactive spike region and to a CD4 or CD8 class using the MIRA data. Log10-transformed breadth and depth values were compared by one-way ANOVA with Sidak's multiple comparisons tests. TCRdb holds this immuneACCESS table with in-frame rearrangements only. Some clones are missing; in checked studies, unresolved V genes explain under half, and the rest has no known cause. V, J and clone size are those of that table, while D and trimming were read from the DNA. The sample profile shows 120,000 or so clones; 75% to 90% of them were found once. The ten largest clones add up to approximately 8.5% of the sample.

Sample: peripheral blood, taken on day 0 of AZD1222 vaccination. This TCR was recovered from an adult in good health. The sequence is built from TRBV18 and TRBJ2-3, with the D gene not clear enough to name. CDR3 region: CASSLEWTDTQYF. The base sequence is TGTGCCAGCTCACTCGAGTGGACAGATACGCAGTATTTT.